This note documents a single T cell receptor beta chain sequence. How the authors handled the data: Estimates of nucleated cell counts were drawn from the amplification of reference gene primers. Assay: immunoSEQ multiplex PCR; the TCRdb copy retains only in-frame clones and omits some. V, J and clone size were drawn from that table, and D and trimming were deduced from the DNA. Of fewer than 150,000 clones in the sample, around 78% were seen once. The data originate from a study of blood T cell repertoires in COVID-19. Looking at the study overall: The United States, Italy and Spain provided the acute and convalescent COVID-19 samples. The cDNA or gDNA used as material had been derived from T cells, B-cell-depleted T cells, or PBMCs.

The trim removed 4 bases at V and 2 bases at J, leaving 10 bases unmatched. This CDR3 spans 18 amino acids. Germline values: CDR1 MNHEY, CDR2 SMNVEV (reference sequence). The clonotype was recovered from a human donor in a cohort sampled during active COVID-19. Specimen: peripheral blood. V usage is TRBV27 and J usage is TRBJ2-6; 8 bases are a match to TRBD1. The CDR3 DNA follows: TGTGCCAGCAGTTCCCGGGACAGGTCTTCCCCTGGGGCCAACGTCCTGACTTTC. This codes for CASSSRDRSSPGANVLTF.